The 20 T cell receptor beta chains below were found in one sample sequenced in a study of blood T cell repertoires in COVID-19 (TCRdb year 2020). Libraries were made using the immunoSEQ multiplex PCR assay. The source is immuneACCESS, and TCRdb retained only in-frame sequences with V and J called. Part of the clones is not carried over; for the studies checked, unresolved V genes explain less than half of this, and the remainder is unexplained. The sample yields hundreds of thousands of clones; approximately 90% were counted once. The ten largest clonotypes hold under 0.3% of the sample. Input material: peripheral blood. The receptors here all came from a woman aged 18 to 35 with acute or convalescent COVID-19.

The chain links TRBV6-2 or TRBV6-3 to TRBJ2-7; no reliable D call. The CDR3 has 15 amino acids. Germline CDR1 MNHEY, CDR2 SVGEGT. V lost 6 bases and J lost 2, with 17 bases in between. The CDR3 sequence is CASSFSPDTAYEQYF. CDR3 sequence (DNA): TGTGCCAGCAGCTTCTCCCCTGACACCGCCTACGAGCAGTACTTC.

For the CDR3, the DNA is TGTGCCAGCAGTTTAGGGCAGATCCAGCATTTT. Protein product: CASSLGQIQHF. The chain is built from TRBV28 and TRBJ1-5; no reliable D call. This CDR3 spans 11 amino acids. Between the trimmed V and J ends, which lost 2 bases and 12 bases, there was a span of 8 bases. Germline CDR1 MDHEN, CDR2 SYDVKM. Supplemented by reference TRBV28 and TRBJ1-5, the full variable domain reads DVKVTQSSRYLVKRTGEKVFLECVQDMDHENMFWYRQDPGLGLRLIYFSYDVKMKEKGDIPEGYSVSREKKERFSLILESASTNQTSMYLCASSLGQIQHFGDGTRLSIL.

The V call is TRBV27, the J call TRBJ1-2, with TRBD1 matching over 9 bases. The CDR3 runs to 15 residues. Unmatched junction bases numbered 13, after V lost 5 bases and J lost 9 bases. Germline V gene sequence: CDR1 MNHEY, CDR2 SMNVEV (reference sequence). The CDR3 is CASSDPGQGEWSYTF. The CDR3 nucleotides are TGTGCCAGCAGTGATCCGGGACAGGGTGAATGGAGCTACACCTTC.

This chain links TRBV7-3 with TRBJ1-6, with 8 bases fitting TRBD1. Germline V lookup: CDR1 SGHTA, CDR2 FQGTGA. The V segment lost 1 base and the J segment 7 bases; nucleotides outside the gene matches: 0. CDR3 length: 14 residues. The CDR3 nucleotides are TGTGCCAGCAGCTTAAGACAGGGGAATTCACCCCTCCACTTT. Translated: CASSLRQGNSPLHF.

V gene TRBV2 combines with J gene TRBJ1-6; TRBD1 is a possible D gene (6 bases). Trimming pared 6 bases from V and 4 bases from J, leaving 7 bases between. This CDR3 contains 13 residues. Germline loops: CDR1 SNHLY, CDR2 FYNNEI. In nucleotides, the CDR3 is TGTGCCAGCAGGGACAGTTATAATTCACCCCTCCACTTT. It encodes CASRDSYNSPLHF.

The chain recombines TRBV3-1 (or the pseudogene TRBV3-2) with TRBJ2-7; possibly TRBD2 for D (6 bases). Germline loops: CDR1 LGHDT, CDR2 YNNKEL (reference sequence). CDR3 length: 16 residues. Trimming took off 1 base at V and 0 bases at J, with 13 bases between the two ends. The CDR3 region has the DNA TGTGCCAGCAGCCAAGTTCGGACTACTCGCTCCTACGAGCAGTACTTC. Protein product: CASSQVRTTRSYEQYF.

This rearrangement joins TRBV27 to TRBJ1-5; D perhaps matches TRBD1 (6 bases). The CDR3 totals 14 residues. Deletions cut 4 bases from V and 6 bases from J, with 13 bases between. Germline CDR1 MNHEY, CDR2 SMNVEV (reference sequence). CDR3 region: CASSYEQGGQPQHF. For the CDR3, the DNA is TGTGCCAGCAGTTACGAACAGGGCGGTCAGCCCCAGCATTTT.

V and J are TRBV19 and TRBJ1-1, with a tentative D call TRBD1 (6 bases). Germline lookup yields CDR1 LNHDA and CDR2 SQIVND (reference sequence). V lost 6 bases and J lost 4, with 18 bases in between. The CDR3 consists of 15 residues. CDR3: CASRQGILVATEAFF. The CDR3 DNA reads TGTGCCAGTAGACAGGGAATTCTGGTCGCCACTGAAGCTTTCTTT.

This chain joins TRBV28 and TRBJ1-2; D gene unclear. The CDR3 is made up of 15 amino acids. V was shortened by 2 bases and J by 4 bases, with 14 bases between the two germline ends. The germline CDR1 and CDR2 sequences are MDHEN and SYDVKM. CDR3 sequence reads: CASSLTPGGTYGYTF. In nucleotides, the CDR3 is TGTGCCAGCAGTTTAACCCCCGGAGGCACCTATGGCTACACCTTC.

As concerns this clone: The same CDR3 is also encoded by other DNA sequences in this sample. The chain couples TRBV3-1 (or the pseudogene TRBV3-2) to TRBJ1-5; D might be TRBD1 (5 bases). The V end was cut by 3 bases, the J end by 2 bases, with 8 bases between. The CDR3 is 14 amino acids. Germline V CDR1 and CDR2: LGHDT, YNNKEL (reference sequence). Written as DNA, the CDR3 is TGTGCCAGCAGCCAGGAAGGGGGCAATCAGCCCCAGCATTTT. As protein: CASSQEGGNQPQHF.

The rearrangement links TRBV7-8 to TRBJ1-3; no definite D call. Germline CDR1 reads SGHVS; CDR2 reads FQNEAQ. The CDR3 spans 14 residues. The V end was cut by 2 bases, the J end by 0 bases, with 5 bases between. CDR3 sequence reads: CASSLRYSGNTIYF. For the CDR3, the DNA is TGTGCCAGCAGCTTACGGTACTCTGGAAACACCATATATTTT.

The CDR3 sequence is CASSLRMGTGRSRELFF. The DNA of the CDR3 is TGTGCCAGCAGCTTAAGAATGGGGACAGGAAGGTCCCGGGAGCTGTTTTTT. The chain employs TRBV7-2 and TRBJ2-2, with 8 bases lining up with TRBD1. CDR1 and CDR2 from the germline V gene are SGHTA and FQGNSA. J was trimmed by 9 bases and V by 2 bases; bases with no gene match: 14. This CDR3 comprises 17 residues.

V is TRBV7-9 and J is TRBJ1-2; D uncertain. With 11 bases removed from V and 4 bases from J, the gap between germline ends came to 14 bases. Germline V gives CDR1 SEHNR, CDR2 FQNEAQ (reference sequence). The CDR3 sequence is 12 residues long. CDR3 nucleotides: TGTGCCTCCCAGGAAAAAGGCTATGGCTACACCTTC. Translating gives CASQEKGYGYTF.

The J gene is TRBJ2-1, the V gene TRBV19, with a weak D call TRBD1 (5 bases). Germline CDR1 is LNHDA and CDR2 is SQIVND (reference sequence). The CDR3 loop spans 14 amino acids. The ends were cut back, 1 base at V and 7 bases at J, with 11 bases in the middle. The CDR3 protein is CASSIGGWLNEQFF. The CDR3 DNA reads TGTGCCAGTAGTATAGGGGGCTGGTTAAATGAGCAGTTCTTC.

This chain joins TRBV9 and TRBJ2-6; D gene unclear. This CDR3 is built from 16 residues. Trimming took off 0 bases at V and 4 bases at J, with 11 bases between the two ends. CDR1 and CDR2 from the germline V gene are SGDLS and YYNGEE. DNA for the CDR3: TGTGCCAGCAGCGTAGGACTTGGAGCCGGGGCCAACGTCCTGACTTTC. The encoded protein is CASSVGLGAGANVLTF.

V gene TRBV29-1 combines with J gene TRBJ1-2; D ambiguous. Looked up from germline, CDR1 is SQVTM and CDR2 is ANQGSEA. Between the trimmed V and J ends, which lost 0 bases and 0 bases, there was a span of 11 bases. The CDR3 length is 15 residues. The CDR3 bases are TGCAGCGTTGAAGATCTGGGAGGGACTAACTATGGCTACACCTTC. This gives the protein CSVEDLGGTNYGYTF. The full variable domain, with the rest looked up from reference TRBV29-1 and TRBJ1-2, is SAVISQKPSRDICQRGTSLTIQCQVDSQVTMMFWYRQQPGQSLTLIATANQGSEATYESGFVIDKFPISRPNLTFSTLTVSNMSPEDSSIYLCSVEDLGGTNYGYTFGSGTRLTVV.

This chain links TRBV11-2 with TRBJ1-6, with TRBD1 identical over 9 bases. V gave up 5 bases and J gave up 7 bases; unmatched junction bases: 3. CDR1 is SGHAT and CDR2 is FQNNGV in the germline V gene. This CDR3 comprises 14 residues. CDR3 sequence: CASSGTGMNSPLHF. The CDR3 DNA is TGTGCCAGCAGCGGGACAGGGATGAATTCACCCCTCCACTTT.

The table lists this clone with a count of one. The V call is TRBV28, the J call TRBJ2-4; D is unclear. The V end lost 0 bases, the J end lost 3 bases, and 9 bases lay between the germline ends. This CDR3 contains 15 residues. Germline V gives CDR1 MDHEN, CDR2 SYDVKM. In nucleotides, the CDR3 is TGTGCCAGCAGTTTATGGGCTGAAAACAAAAACATTCAGTACTTC. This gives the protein CASSLWAENKNIQYF.

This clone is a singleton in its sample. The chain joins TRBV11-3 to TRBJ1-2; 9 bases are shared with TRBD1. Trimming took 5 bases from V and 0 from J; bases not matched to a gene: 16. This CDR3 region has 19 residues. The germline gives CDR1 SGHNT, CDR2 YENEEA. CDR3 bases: TGTGCCAGCAGCGAAGTAAGGCCGGGACAGGGCCCAGCTAACTATGGCTACACCTTC. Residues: CASSEVRPGQGPANYGYTF.

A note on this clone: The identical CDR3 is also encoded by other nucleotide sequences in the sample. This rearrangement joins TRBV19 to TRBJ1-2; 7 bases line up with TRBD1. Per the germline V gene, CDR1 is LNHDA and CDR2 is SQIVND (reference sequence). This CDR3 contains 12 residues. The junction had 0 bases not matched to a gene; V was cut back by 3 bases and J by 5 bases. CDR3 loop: CASSMTGYGYTF. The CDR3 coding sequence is TGTGCCAGTAGTATGACAGGGTATGGCTACACCTTC. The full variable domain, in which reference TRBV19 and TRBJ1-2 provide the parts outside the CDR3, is DGGITQSPKYLFRKEGQNVTLSCEQNLNHDAMYWYRQDPGQGLRLIYYSQIVNDFQKGDIAEGYSVSREKKESFPLTVTSAQKNPTAFYLCASSMTGYGYTFGSGTRLTVV.